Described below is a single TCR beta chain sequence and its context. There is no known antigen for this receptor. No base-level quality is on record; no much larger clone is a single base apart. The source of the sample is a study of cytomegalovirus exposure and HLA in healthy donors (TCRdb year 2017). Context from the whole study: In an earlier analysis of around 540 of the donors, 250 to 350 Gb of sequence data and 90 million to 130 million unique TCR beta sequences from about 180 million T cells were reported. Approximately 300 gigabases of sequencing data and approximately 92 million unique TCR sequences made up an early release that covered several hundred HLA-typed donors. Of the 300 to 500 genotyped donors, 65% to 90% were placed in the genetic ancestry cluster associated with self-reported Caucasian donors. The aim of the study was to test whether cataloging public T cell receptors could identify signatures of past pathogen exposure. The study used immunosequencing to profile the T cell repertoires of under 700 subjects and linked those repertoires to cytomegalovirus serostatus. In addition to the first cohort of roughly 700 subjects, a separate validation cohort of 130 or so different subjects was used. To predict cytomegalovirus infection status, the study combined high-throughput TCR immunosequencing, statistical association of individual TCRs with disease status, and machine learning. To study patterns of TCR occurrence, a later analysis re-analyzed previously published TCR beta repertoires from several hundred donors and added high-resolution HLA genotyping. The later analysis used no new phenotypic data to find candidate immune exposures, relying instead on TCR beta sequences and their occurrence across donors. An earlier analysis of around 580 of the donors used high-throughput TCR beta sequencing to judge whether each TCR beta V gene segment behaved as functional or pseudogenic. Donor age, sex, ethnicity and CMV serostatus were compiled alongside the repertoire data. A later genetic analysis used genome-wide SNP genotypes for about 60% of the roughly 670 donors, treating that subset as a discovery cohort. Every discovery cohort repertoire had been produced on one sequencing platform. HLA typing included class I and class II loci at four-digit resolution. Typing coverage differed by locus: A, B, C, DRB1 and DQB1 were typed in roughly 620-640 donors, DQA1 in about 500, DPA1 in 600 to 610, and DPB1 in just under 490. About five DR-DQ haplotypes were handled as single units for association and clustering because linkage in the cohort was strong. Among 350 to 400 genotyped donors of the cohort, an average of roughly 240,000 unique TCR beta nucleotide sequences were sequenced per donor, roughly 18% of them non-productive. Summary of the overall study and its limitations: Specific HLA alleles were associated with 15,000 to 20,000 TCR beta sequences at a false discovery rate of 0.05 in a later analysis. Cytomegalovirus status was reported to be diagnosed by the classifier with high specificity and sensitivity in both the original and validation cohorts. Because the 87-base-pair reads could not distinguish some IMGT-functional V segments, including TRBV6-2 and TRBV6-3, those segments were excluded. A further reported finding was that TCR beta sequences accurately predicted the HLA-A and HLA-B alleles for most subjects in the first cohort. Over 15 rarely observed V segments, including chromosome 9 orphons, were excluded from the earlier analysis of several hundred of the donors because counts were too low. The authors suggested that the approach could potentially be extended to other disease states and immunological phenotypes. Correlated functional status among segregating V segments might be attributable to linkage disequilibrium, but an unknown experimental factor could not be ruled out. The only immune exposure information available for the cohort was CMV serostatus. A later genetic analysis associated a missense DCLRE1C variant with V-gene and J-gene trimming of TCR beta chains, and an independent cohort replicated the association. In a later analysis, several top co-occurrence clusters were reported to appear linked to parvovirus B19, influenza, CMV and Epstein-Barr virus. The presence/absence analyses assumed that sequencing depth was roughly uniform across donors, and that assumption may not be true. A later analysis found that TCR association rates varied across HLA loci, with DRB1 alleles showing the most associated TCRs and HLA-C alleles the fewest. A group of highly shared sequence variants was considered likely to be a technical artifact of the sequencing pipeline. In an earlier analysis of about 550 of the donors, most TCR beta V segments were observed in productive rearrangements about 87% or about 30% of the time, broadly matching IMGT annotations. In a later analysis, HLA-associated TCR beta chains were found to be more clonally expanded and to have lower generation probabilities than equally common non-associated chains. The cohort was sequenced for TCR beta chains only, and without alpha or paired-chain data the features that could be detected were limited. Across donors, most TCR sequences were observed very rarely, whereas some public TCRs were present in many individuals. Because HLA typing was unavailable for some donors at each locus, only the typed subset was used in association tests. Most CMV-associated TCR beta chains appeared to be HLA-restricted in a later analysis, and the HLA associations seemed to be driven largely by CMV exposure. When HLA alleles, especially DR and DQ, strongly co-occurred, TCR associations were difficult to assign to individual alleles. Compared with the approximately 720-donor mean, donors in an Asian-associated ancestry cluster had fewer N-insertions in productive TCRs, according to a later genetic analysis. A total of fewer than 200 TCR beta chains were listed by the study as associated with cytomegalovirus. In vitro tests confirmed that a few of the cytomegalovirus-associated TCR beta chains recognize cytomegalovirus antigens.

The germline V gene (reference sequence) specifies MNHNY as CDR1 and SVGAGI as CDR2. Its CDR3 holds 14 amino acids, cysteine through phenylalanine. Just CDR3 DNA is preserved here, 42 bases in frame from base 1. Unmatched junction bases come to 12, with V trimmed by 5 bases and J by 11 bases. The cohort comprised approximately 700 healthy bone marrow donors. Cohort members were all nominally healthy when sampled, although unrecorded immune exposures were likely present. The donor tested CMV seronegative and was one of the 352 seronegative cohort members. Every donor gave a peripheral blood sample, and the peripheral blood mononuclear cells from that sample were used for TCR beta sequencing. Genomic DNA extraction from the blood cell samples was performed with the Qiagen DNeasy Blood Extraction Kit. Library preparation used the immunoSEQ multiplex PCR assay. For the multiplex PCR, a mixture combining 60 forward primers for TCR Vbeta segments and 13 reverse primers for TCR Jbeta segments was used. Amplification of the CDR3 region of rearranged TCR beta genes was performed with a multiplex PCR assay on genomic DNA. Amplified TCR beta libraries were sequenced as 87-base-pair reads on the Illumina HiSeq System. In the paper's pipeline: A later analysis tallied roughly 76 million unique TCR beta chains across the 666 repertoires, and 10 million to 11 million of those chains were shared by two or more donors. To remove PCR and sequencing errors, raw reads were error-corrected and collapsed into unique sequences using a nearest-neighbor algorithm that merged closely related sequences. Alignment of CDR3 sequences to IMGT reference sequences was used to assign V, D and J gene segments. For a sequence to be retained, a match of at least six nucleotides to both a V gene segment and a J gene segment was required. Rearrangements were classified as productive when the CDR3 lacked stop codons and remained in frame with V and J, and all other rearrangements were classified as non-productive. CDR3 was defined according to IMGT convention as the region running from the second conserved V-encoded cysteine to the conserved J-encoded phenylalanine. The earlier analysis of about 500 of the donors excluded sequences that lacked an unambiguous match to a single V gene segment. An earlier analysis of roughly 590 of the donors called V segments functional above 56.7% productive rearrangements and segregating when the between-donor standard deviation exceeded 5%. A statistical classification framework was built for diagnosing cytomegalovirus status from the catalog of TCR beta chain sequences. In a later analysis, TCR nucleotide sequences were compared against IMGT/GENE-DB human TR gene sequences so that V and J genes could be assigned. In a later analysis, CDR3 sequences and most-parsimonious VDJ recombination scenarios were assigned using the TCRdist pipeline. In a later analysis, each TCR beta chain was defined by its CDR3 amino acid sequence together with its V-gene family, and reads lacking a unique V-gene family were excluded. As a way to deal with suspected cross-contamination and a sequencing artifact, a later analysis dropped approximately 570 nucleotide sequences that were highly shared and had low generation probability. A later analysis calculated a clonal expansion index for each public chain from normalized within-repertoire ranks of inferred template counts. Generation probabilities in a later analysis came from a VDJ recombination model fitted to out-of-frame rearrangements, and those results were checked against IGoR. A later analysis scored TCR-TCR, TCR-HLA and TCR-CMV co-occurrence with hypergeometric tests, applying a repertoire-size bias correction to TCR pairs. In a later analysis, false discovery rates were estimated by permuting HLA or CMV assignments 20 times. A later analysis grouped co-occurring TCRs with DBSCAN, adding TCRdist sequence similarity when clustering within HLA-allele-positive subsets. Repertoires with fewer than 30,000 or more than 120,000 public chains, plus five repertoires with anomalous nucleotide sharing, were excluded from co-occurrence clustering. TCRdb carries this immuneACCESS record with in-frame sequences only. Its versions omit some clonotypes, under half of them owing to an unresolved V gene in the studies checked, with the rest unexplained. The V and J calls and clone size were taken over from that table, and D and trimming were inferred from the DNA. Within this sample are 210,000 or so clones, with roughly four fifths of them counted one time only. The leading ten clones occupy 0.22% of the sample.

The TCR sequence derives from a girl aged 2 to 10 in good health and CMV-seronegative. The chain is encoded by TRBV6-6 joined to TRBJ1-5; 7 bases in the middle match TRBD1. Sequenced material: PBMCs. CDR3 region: CASSRGQERAAQHF. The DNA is TGTGCCAGCAGTCGCGGACAGGAGAGGGCCGCCCAGCATTTT.